These 21 T cell receptor beta chains were all obtained from the same sample, sequenced in a study of blood T cell repertoires in COVID-19. Data came from immunoSEQ multiplex PCR; TCRdb stores just in-frame clones and leaves some out. The table shows 210,000 or so clones, with almost 90% occurring only once. Sequencing used peripheral blood. These receptors all come from a man between 18 and 35 years old with active or convalescent COVID-19.

This sequence joins TRBV18 and TRBJ2-2; D is ambiguous. V lost 3 bases and J lost 0, with 8 bases in between. Germline V lookup: CDR1 KGHSH, CDR2 LQKENI. The CDR3 runs to 15 residues. The CDR3 loop reads CASSPAVANTGELFF. The DNA of the CDR3 is TGTGCCAGCTCACCGGCAGTCGCGAACACCGGGGAGCTGTTTTTT.

V gene TRBV7-3 combines with J gene TRBJ2-7; the match to TRBD1 covers 9 bases. There are 13 residues in the CDR3. V lost 5 bases and J lost 7; bases outside the gene matches: 6. Looked up from germline, CDR1 is SGHTA and CDR2 is FQGTGA. In DNA, the CDR3 is TGTGCCAGCAGCCAACAGGGGGCAGGAGAGCAGTACTTC. The encoded protein is CASSQQGAGEQYF.

The genes are TRBV30 and TRBJ2-1, with 7 nucleotides matching TRBD1. Germline V gene data show CDR1 as GTSNPN and CDR2 as SVGIG (reference sequence). This CDR3 has 14 residues. The trim removed 0 bases at V and 7 bases at J, leaving 6 bases unmatched. CDR3 sequence reads: CAWSVRGRGNEQFF. The DNA of the CDR3 is TGTGCCTGGAGTGTACGCGGCAGGGGGAATGAGCAGTTCTTC.

The gene calls are TRBV11-2 and TRBJ2-5, with 9 positions matching TRBD1. CDR1 is SGHAT, CDR2 FQNNGV, per germline. This CDR3 is built from 14 residues. V shed 1 base, J shed 5 bases, and the junction held 2 bases outside the gene matches. CDR3 coding DNA: TGTGCCAGCAGCTTAGTAGGGACAGGGGAGACCCAGTACTTC. Its translation is CASSLVGTGETQYF.

The chain uses TRBV16 and TRBJ1-3; possibly TRBD1 for D (6 bases). Germline CDR1 is KGHSY and CDR2 is FQNENV. This CDR3 has 15 amino acids. Trimming cost V 3 bases and J 2 bases, with 11 bases left between them. The CDR3 sequence is CASSQRGTAGNTIYF. The CDR3 coding sequence is TGTGCCAGCAGCCAGAGGGGGACGGCTGGAAACACCATATATTTT.

The rearrangement joins TRBV28 to TRBJ2-1; 7 bases fit TRBD1. The J segment lost 7 bases and the V segment lost 2 bases, leaving 5 bases of the junction unmatched. The length of the CDR3 is 14 residues. Germline V gene sequence: CDR1 MDHEN, CDR2 SYDVKM. The CDR3 sequence: CASSLGPRGNEQFF. CDR3 coding DNA: TGTGCCAGCAGTTTAGGCCCCAGGGGGAATGAGCAGTTCTTC.

V and J are TRBV19 and TRBJ2-3, with D possibly being TRBD1 (5 bases). With 6 bases removed from V and 0 bases from J, the gap between germline ends came to 13 bases. Germline lookup yields CDR1 LNHDA and CDR2 SQIVND (reference sequence). This CDR3 comprises 15 residues. This CDR3 is CASSLRPGSTDTQYF. The DNA for the CDR3 is TGTGCCAGTAGCTTACGGCCAGGGAGCACAGATACGCAGTATTTT. The whole variable domain, filled in from reference TRBV19 and TRBJ2-3, reads DGGITQSPKYLFRKEGQNVTLSCEQNLNHDAMYWYRQDPGQGLRLIYYSQIVNDFQKGDIAEGYSVSREKKESFPLTVTSAQKNPTAFYLCASSLRPGSTDTQYFGPGTRLTVL.

The chain carries TRBV5-1 and TRBJ1-4, with D unclear. CDR1 and CDR2 from the germline V gene are SGHRS and YFSETQ. V lost 2 bases and J 0 bases, leaving 14 bases between the germline ends. The CDR3 runs to 17 residues. In nucleotides, the CDR3 is TGCGCCAGCAGCTTTTCCCAGAACACACCAACTAATGAAAAACTGTTTTTT. Translation: CASSFSQNTPTNEKLFF.

V and J are TRBV7-6 and TRBJ2-5; 10 nucleotides line up with TRBD2. Germline V gene sequence: CDR1 SGHVS, CDR2 FNYEAQ. Trimming at V came to 5 bases and at J to 1 base, leaving 4 bases not matched to a gene. The CDR3 spans 15 residues. As DNA, the CDR3 is TGTGCCAGCAGCAAGACTAGCGGGTTCCAAGAGACCCAGTACTTC. Its translation is CASSKTSGFQETQYF.

The chain joins TRBV3-1 (or the pseudogene TRBV3-2) to TRBJ2-1, with 12 positions matching TRBD2. The CDR3 is made up of 15 amino acids. The J segment lost 8 bases and the V segment lost 2 bases, leaving 4 bases of the junction unmatched. From germline, CDR1 is LGHDT and CDR2 YNNKEL (reference sequence). CDR3 nucleotide sequence: TGTGCCAGCAGCCAACAGCTAGCGGGAGGGTATGAGCAGTTCTTC. Translating gives CASSQQLAGGYEQFF.

The V and J genes are TRBV7-9 and TRBJ1-2, with D tentatively TRBD1 (5 bases). Trimming took 0 bases from V and 7 from J, leaving 12 bases between them. The CDR3 extends over 14 amino acids. Germline assignment: CDR1 SEHNR and CDR2 FQNEAQ (reference sequence). CDR3 sequence: CASSLASGIGGYTF. Written as DNA, the CDR3 is TGTGCCAGCAGCTTAGCGTCAGGGATCGGTGGCTACACCTTC. Looking up the rest from reference TRBV7-9 and TRBJ1-2 gives the full variable domain: DTGVSQNPRHKITKRGQNVTFRCDPISEHNRLYWYRQTLGQGPEFLTYFQNEAQLEKSRLLSDRFSAERPKGSFSTLEIQRTEQGDSAMYLCASSLASGIGGYTFGSGTRLTVV.

The CDR3 sequence: CASSLAGRNYFGELFF. CDR3 bases: TGTGCCAGCAGTTTAGCCGGCAGGAATTACTTCGGGGAGCTGTTTTTT. The chain is built from TRBV27 and TRBJ2-2, with D unclear. Trimming shortened V by 2 bases and J by 7 bases, and 17 bases separated the two germline ends. The CDR3 covers 16 residues. The germline V gene encodes CDR1 MNHEY and CDR2 SMNVEV (reference sequence).

The V gene is TRBV28, the J gene TRBJ2-6; tentatively, D is TRBD1 (5 bases). Trimming shortened V by 4 bases and J by 2 bases, and 12 bases separated the two germline ends. Germline V gene data show CDR1 as MDHEN and CDR2 as SYDVKM. The CDR3 is 16 amino acids. CDR3 residues: CASSSFVGAGANVLTF. The CDR3 DNA reads TGTGCCAGCAGTTCCTTCGTAGGGGCTGGGGCCAACGTCCTGACTTTC.

The chain has TRBV28 and TRBJ2-7, with 10 bases fitting TRBD1. Losses at the gene ends were 4 bases for V and 6 bases for J; bases not matched to a gene: 12. Germline V CDR1 and CDR2: MDHEN, SYDVKM. CDR3 length equals 16 residues. The CDR3 loop reads CASSYTGTGVQGEQYF. As DNA, the CDR3 is TGTGCCAGCAGTTACACCGGGACAGGGGTTCAAGGCGAGCAGTACTTC.

This clone was picked up a small number of times. The V gene is TRBV7-9, the J gene TRBJ1-2; 7 bases fit TRBD1. The CDR3 consists of 15 residues. V trimming: 5 bases; J trimming: 4 bases; junction bases outside the gene matches: 10. Germline V gives CDR1 SEHNR, CDR2 FQNEAQ (reference sequence). The CDR3 DNA is TGTGCCAGCAGCCCTCCTGCGGCAGGGGGCTATGGCTACACCTTC. Protein sequence: CASSPPAAGGYGYTF. The variable domain in full, completed from reference TRBV7-9 and TRBJ1-2, reads DTGVSQNPRHKITKRGQNVTFRCDPISEHNRLYWYRQTLGQGPEFLTYFQNEAQLEKSRLLSDRFSAERPKGSFSTLEIQRTEQGDSAMYLCASSPPAAGGYGYTFGSGTRLTVV.

This clone has just one count. The chain uses TRBV6-2 or TRBV6-3 and TRBJ2-7; 9 positions match TRBD2. The germline gives CDR1 MNHEY, CDR2 SVGEGT. This CDR3 has 15 amino acids. V shed 5 bases and J 4 bases; nucleotides not matched to a gene: 9. The CDR3 region is CASSGGREGLYEQYF. CDR3 sequence (DNA): TGTGCCAGCAGTGGAGGGCGGGAGGGCCTATACGAGCAGTACTTC.

The V gene is TRBV5-1, the J gene TRBJ2-3, with D perhaps matching TRBD1 (5 bases). This CDR3 region has 18 residues. Germline V gene data show CDR1 as SGHRS and CDR2 as YFSETQ. The germline V and J ends were trimmed by 0 bases and 1 base, with 18 bases remaining between them. CDR3 in amino acids: CASSLGSPTVRGTDTQYF. The CDR3 DNA reads TGCGCCAGCAGCTTGGGATCCCCGACAGTTAGGGGCACAGATACGCAGTATTTT.

The chain uses TRBV28 and TRBJ2-5; the D gene is possibly TRBD1 (6 bases). The CDR3 is 13 amino acids. Between the trimmed V and J ends, which lost 6 bases and 5 bases, there was a span of 13 bases. Germline V gene sequence: CDR1 MDHEN, CDR2 SYDVKM. DNA for the CDR3: TGTGCCAGCAGCCACAGGGTCTTCGAGACCCAGTACTTC. Its protein product is CASSHRVFETQYF.

This chain connects TRBV30 to TRBJ2-7; 14 bases fit TRBD2. CDR1 GTSNPN and CDR2 SVGIG come from the germline V gene (reference sequence). There are 13 residues in the CDR3. V shed 5 bases, J shed 7 bases, and the junction held 4 bases outside the gene matches. The CDR3 loop reads CAWSGLAGAEQYF. CDR3 coding DNA: TGTGCCTGGTCGGGACTAGCGGGAGCGGAGCAGTACTTC.

V is TRBV5-6 and J is TRBJ1-2; 8 positions agree with TRBD1. The trim removed 3 bases at V and 1 base at J, leaving 2 bases unmatched. Per the germline V gene, CDR1 is SGHDT and CDR2 is YYEEEE. This CDR3 is 14 amino acids long. CDR3 in amino acids: CASSSGQGNYGYTF. The CDR3 bases are TGTGCCAGCAGCTCCGGACAGGGTAACTATGGCTACACCTTC.

V is TRBV12-5 and J is TRBJ1-4; 7 bases agree with TRBD1. Germline trimming cut 7 bases from V and 7 bases from J; bases unmatched to any gene: 9. The CDR3 has 14 residues. The germline gives CDR1 LGHNT, CDR2 FRNRAP. This CDR3 is CASDRPGQSEKLFF. The CDR3 DNA reads TGTGCTAGTGACCGACCGGGACAGAGTGAAAAACTGTTTTTT.